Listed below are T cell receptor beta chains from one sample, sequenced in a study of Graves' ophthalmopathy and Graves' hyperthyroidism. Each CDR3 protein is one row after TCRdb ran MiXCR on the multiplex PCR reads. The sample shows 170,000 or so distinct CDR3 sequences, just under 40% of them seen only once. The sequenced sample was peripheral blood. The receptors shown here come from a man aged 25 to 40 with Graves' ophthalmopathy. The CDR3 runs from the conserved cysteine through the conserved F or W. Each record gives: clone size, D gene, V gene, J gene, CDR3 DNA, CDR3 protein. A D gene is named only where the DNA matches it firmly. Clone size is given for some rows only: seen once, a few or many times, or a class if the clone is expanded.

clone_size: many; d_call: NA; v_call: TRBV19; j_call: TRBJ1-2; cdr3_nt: TGTGCCAGTAGTATAGATCACGGAGTCAGTGGCTACACCTTC; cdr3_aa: CASSIDHGVSGYTF
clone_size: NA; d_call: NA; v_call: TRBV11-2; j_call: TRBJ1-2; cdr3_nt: TGTGCCAGCAGCTTAGACGGGAGGGTGTTCGATGGCTACACCTTC; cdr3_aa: CASSLDGRVFDGYTF
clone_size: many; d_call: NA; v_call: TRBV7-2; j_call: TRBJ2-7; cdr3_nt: TGTGCCAGCAGCCCATCCGGGGCCAGAGAGCAGTACTTC; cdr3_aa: CASSPSGAREQYF
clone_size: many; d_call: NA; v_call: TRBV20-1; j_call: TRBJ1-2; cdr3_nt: TGCAGCAAAGCGGGGCATCAAGGCTACACCTTC; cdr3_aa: CSKAGHQGYTF
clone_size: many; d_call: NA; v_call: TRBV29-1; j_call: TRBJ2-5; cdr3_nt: TGCAGCGTTGAAGATAGGGAGACCCAGTACTTC; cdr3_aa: CSVEDRETQYF
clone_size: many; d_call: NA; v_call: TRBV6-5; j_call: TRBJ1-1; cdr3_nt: TGTGCCAGCAATCCCCGGGGGTCGGGGAACACTGAAGCTTTCTTT; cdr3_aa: CASNPRGSGNTEAFF
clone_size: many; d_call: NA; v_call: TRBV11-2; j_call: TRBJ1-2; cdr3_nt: TGTGCCAGCAGCCTCGCGGCCGGACTTAATGGCTACACCTTC; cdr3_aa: CASSLAAGLNGYTF
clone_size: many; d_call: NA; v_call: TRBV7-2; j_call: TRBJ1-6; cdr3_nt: TGTGCCAGCAGCCCTACGGCTAATTCACCCCTCCACTTT; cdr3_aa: CASSPTANSPLHF
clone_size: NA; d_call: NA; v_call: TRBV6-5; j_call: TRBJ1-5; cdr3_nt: TGTGCCAGCAGTTACGCTTTCAGGGATCGCAATCAGCCCCAGCATTTT; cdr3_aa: CASSYAFRDRNQPQHF
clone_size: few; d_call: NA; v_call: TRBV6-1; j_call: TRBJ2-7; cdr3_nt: TGTGCCAGCAGCGACTGGAACTACGAGCAGTACTTC; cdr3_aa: CASSDWNYEQYF
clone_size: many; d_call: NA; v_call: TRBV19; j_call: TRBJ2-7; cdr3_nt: TGTGCCAGTAGTATGGAGGAGGAGGGGCGGGACGAGCAGTACTTC; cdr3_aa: CASSMEEEGRDEQYF
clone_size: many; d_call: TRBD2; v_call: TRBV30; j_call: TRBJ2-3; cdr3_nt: TGTGCCTGTCGCGGAAGGGCGGGAGGAACAGATACGCAGTATTTT; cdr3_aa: CACRGRAGGTDTQYF
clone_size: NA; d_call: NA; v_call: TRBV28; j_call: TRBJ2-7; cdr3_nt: TGTGCCAGCAGTTTCCCGGCAGGGTTCCACGAGCAGTACTTC; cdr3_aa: CASSFPAGFHEQYF
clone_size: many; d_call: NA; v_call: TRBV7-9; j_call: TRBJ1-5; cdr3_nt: TGTGCCAGCAGCTTAGGAAGGCTTCCTCAGCCCCAGCATTTT; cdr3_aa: CASSLGRLPQPQHF
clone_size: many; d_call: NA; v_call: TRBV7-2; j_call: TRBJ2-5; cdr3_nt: TGTGCCAGCAGCTTCCAGGGGCCGGGCGGGGAGACCCAGTACTTC; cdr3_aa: CASSFQGPGGETQYF
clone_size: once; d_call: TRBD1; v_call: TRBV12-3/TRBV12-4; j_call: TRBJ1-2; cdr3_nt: TGTGCCACCTCTGGACACAGGGGGCGGAACTATGGCTACACCTTC; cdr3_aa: CATSGHRGRNYGYTF
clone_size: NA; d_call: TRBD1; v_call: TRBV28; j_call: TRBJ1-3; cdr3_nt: TGTGCCAGCAGTTCCACAGGGGGCGGTGGAAACACCATATATTTT; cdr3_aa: CASSSTGGGGNTIYF
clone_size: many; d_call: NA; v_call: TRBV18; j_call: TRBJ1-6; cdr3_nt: TGTGCCAGCTCAGGTGGTGAATCACCCCTCCACTTT; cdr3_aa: CASSGGESPLHF
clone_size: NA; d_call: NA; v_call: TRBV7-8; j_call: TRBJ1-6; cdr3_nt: TGTGCCAGCAGCTGGTACCGGGACCCCAATTCACCCCTCCACTTT; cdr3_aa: CASSWYRDPNSPLHF
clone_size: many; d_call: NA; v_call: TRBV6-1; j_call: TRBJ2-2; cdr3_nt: TGTGCCAGCAATGACAGGAACACCGGGGAGCTGTTTTTT; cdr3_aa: CASNDRNTGELFF
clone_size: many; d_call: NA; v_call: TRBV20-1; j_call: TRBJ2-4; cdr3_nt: TGCAGTGCCCCCATCGACAGGTTGCAGTACTTC; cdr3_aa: CSAPIDRLQYF
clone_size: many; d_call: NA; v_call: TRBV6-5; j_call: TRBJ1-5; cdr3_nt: TGTGCCAGCAGTTACTCGCCGGGGGCGAATCAGCCCCAGCATTTT; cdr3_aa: CASSYSPGANQPQHF
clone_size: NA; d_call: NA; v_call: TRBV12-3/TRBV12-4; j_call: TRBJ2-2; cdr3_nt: TGTGCCAGCAGTTTACACAGGAGGTGGACCGGGGAGCTGTTTTTT; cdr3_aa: CASSLHRRWTGELFF
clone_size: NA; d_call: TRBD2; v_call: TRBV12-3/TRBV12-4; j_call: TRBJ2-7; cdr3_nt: TGTGCCAGCAGCAAACGGTGGGGACTAAACGAGCAGTACTTC; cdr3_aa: CASSKRWGLNEQYF
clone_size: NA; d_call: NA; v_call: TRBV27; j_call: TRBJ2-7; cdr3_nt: TGTGCCAGCAGTTTAAGGCTAGAGGTGGGCGAGCAGTACTTC; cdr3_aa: CASSLRLEVGEQYF
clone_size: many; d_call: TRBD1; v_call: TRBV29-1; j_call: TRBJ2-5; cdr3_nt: TGCAGCGTCGAACAGGGGGCTCGGGAGACCCAGTACTTC; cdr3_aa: CSVEQGARETQYF
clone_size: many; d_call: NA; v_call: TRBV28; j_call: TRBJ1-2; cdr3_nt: TGTGCCAGCACCCGGACCGGTTATGGCTACACCTTC; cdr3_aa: CASTRTGYGYTF
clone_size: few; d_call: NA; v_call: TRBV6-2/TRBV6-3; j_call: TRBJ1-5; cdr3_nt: TGTGCCAGCAGCTACTTGGACAGACCTAATCAGCCCCAGCATTTT; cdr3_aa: CASSYLDRPNQPQHF
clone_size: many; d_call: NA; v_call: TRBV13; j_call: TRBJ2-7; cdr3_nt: TGTGCCAGCAGCTTATTGTCGGGAATTTCCCACGAGCAGTACTTC; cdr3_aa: CASSLLSGISHEQYF
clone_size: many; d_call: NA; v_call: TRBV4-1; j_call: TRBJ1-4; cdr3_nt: TGCGCCAGCAGCCAAGCCCGCGGGGATGAAAAACTGTTTTTT; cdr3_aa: CASSQARGDEKLFF
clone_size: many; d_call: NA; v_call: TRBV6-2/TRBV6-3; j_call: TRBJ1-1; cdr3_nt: TGTGCCAGCACCTTGGGGACTGAAGCTTTCTTT; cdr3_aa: CASTLGTEAFF
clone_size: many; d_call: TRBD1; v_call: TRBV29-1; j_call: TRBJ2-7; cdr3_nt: TGCAGCGTTGAGAAGGACAGGGGCAGTTACGAGCAGTACTTC; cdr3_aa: CSVEKDRGSYEQYF
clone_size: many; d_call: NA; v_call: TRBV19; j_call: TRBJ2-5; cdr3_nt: TGTGCCAGTAGTATGGCCCGCGCCTCCGCCCAGTACTTC; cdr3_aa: CASSMARASAQYF
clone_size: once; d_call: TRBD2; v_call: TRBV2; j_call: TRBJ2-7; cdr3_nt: TGTGCCAGCAGTGGAAGTAGCGGGAGGGCCCTCGTTTACGAGCAGTACTTC; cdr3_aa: CASSGSSGRALVYEQYF
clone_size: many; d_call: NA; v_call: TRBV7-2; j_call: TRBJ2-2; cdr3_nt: TGTGCCAGCAGCCAAACCAGAAACACCGGGGAGCTGTTTTTT; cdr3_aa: CASSQTRNTGELFF
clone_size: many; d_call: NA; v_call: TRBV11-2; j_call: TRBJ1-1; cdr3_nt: TGTGCCAGCAGCTTCTCCCCGCAGGGATACACTGAAGCTTTCTTT; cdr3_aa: CASSFSPQGYTEAFF
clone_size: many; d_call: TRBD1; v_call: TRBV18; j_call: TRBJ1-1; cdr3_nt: TGTGCCAGCTCATTTCGGACAGGAGGGACGGGTATGACTGAAGCTTTCTTT; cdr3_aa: CASSFRTGGTGMTEAFF
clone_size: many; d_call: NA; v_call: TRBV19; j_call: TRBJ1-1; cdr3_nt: TGTGCCAGTAGTATCCCCGCTACGTTCATCTTT; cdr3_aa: CASSIPATFIF
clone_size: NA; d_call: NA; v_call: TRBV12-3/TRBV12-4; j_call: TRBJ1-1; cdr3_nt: TGTGCCAGCAGTTTAGGTAGTCCGGTGAACACTGAAGCTTTCTTT; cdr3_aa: CASSLGSPVNTEAFF
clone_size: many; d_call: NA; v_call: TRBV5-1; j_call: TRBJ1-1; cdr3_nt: TGCGCCAGCACCCAACACCCGAACACTGAAGCTTTCTTT; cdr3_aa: CASTQHPNTEAFF
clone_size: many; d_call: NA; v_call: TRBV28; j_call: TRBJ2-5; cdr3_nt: TGTGCCAGCTCTATGGGACGGCGGGAGACCCAGTACTTC; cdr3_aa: CASSMGRRETQYF
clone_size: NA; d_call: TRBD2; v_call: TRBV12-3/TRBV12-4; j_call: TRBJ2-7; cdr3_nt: TGTGCCAGCAGTCGCCTGAGACTAGCGGGAGGGAAGTACGAGCAGTACTTC; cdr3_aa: CASSRLRLAGGKYEQYF
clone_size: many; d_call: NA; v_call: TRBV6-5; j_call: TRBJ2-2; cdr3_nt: TGTGCCAGCAGCAAAGACAGGAACACCGGGGAGCTGTTTTTT; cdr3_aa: CASSKDRNTGELFF
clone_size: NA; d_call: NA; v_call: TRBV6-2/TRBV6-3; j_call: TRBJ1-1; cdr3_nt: TGTGCCAGCACCCGGACGGGGGGCACTGAAGCTTTCTTT; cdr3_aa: CASTRTGGTEAFF
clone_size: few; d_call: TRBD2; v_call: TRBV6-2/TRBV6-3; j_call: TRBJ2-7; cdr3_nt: TGTGCCAGCACCCAAGGAAGGGCCCTGCGGACTAGCGGGGCTAGCTACGAGCAGTACTTC; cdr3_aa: CASTQGRALRTSGASYEQYF
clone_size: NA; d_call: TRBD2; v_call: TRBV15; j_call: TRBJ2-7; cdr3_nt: TGTGCCACCAGCAGAGTAGCGGGAGTTCACTACGAGCAGTACTTC; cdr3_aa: CATSRVAGVHYEQYF